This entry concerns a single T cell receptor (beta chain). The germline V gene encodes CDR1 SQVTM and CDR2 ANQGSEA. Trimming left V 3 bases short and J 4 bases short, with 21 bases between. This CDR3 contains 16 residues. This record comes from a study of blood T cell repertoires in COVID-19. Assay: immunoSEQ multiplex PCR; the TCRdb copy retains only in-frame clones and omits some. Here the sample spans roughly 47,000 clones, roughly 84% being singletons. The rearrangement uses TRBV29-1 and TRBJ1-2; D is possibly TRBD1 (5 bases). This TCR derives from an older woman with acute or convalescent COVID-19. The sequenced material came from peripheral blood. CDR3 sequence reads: CSVDVSGPSWGYGYTF. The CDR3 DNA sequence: TGCAGCGTTGATGTTTCAGGGCCTTCGTGGGGCTATGGCTACACCTTC.